The 27 T cell receptor beta chains given below trace back to one sample, sequenced in a study. MiXCR, run by TCRdb on the 5' RACE reads, gives a single entry per CDR3 protein. The table shows some 30,000 distinct CDR3 sequences, with roughly 24% occurring only once. Sequencing input: naive CD4+ T cells sorted from a lymph node. Described subset: naive CD4+ T cells, CD4+CD45RA+CD25-. These receptors all come from a female donor with breast cancer.

The chain couples TRBV7-3 to TRBJ2-1; 11 bases match TRBD2. The length of the CDR3 is 16 residues. Trimming cost V 5 bases and J 3 bases; bases outside gene matches: 6. Germline-derived CDR1 and CDR2 are SGHTA and FQGTGA. Here the CDR3 reads CASSPSGTSGYNEQFF. The CDR3 coding sequence is TGTGCCAGCAGCCCTTCCGGGACTAGCGGCTACAATGAGCAGTTCTTC.

At least ten counts were recorded for this clonotype. V and J are TRBV7-9 and TRBJ2-7; a weak D match, TRBD1 (5 bases). Trimming stripped 4 bases from V and 0 bases from J, with 13 bases between. From germline, CDR1 is SEHNR and CDR2 FQNEAQ (reference sequence). There are 15 residues in the CDR3. CDR3 nucleotides: TGTGCCAGCAGCTCCGGCAGGGTGCTCTCCTACGAGCAGTACTTC. Translation: CASSSGRVLSYEQYF.

This clonotype has a handful of counts. The chain carries TRBV5-6 and TRBJ1-3; weak D call: TRBD1 (5 bases). The germline V and J ends were trimmed by 5 bases and 1 base, with 10 bases remaining between them. This CDR3 has 14 residues. Germline lookup yields CDR1 SGHDT and CDR2 YYEEEE. The CDR3, as DNA: TGTGCCAGCAGTTCTGGGACTTCTGGAAACACCATATATTTT. Its translation is CASSSGTSGNTIYF.

There are a few counts of this clonotype. The genes are TRBV5-6 and TRBJ1-1, with 7 bases that match TRBD1. The CDR3 runs 15 residues. Germline V lookup: CDR1 SGHDT, CDR2 YYEEEE. Trimming removed 4 bases from V and 4 bases from J; junction bases left unmatched: 10. CDR3 residues: CASSRTGSRGTEAFF. The CDR3 DNA reads as TGTGCCAGCAGCCGGACAGGTTCCCGAGGCACTGAAGCTTTCTTT.

In this sample, this clonotype turned up a few times. The CDR3 spells CASSLTWGSEAFF. The DNA for the CDR3 is TGTGCCAGCAGCTTAACTTGGGGTAGTGAAGCTTTCTTT. V is TRBV7-3 and J is TRBJ1-1, with D unresolved. V was shortened by 0 bases and J by 7 bases, with 9 bases between the two germline ends. From germline, CDR1 is SGHTA and CDR2 FQGTGA. This CDR3 comprises 13 residues.

Turning to this clonotype: Its ends do not fully match the called genes, so a read error is possible. This rearrangement joins TRBV7-8 to TRBJ2-5; D gene ambiguous. The germline V gene encodes CDR1 SGHVS and CDR2 FQNEAQ. CDR3 length: 14 amino acids. The CDR3 here is CAGSSSPGQETQYF. The CDR3 nucleotides are TGTGCCGGCAGCTCCTCACCGGGCCAAGAGACCCAGTACTTC.

This clonotype was counted a few times. The chain has TRBV12-3 or TRBV12-4 and TRBJ1-1; possible D gene TRBD1, 5 bases. Between the trimmed V and J ends, which lost 4 bases and 4 bases, there was a span of 22 bases. This CDR3 is 17 amino acids long. CDR3 loop: CASSYDLRPAGATEAFF. In DNA form, the CDR3 reads TGTGCCAGCAGTTATGACCTTAGGCCCGCCGGGGCCACTGAAGCTTTCTTT.

The table lists this clonotype with many counts. The chain is built from TRBV3-1 and TRBJ1-1; 7 bases map to TRBD1. Germline CDR1 LGHDT, CDR2 YNNKEL (reference sequence). The length of the CDR3 is 13 residues. The trim removed 3 bases at V and 11 bases at J, leaving 9 bases unmatched. Here the CDR3 DNA reads TGTGCCAGCAGCCAGGGGGGTGGACAGGCGGCTTTCTTT. Translating it yields CASSQGGGQAAFF.

This clonotype was seen more than once but under ten times. The junction departs from germline at one end; a sequencing error may be responsible. The chain uses TRBV12-3 or TRBV12-4 and TRBJ1-5; TRBD1 matches at 8 bases. The CDR3 is 18 residues long. The CDR3 is CASSPGQGRFLSNQPLHF. CDR3 in DNA: TGTGCCAGCAGTCCAGGACAGGGTAGGTTTCTGAGCAATCAGCCCCTGCATTTT.

This chain connects TRBV20-1 to TRBJ2-7; maybe TRBD1 (5 bases). The CDR3 is 13 residues long. Germline CDR1 and CDR2: DFQATT and SNEGSKA (reference sequence). The V gene lost 3 bases and the J gene lost 6 bases, with 15 bases spanning the gap. CDR3 bases: TGCAGTGCTAGGGACACCCAGCTTCTCGAGCAGTACTTC. Translation: CSARDTQLLEQYF.

The rearrangement links TRBV7-9 to TRBJ1-1, with TRBD1 identical over 9 bases. V lost 6 bases, J lost 2 bases, and 10 bases stayed unmatched. Per the germline V gene, CDR1 is SEHNR and CDR2 is FQNEAQ (reference sequence). The CDR3 sequence is 16 residues long. The chain's CDR3 is CASSTPRTGVNTEAFF. The CDR3 DNA reads as TGTGCCAGCAGTACCCCGAGGACAGGGGTCAACACTGAAGCTTTCTTT. Full variable domain (outside the CDR3, taken from reference TRBV7-9 and TRBJ1-1): DTGVSQNPRHKITKRGQNVTFRCDPISEHNRLYWYRQTLGQGPEFLTYFQNEAQLEKSRLLSDRFSAERPKGSFSTLEIQRTEQGDSAMYLCASSTPRTGVNTEAFFGQGTRLTVV.

This clonotype was counted a few times. The chain carries TRBV5-1 and TRBJ2-1, with TRBD1 matching 7 bases. Germline V gives CDR1 SGHRS, CDR2 YFSETQ. The J segment lost 8 bases and the V segment lost 4 bases, leaving 15 bases of the junction unmatched. This CDR3 is built from 16 residues. CDR3 in DNA: TGCGCCAGCAGCACCGGTGTACAGGGGCTTTTCGATGAGCAGTTCTTC. It is translated as CASSTGVQGLFDEQFF. Combining the CDR3 with reference TRBV5-1 and TRBJ2-1 gives the whole variable domain KAGVTQTPRYLIKTRGQQVTLSCSPISGHRSVSWYQQTPGQGLQFLFEYFSETQRNKGNFPGRFSGRQFSNSRSEMNVSTLELGDSALYLCASSTGVQGLFDEQFFGPGTRLTVL.

This clonotype was counted at least ten times. This sequence joins TRBV4-1 and TRBJ2-7; the D is unclear. The V gene lost 1 base and the J gene lost 7 bases, with 20 bases spanning the gap. CDR1 and CDR2 from the germline V gene are MGHRA and YSYEKL. This CDR3 spans 16 amino acids. CDR3 region: CASSQVNMVTYEEQYF. The CDR3 DNA is TGCGCCAGCAGCCAAGTAAATATGGTAACGTACGAGGAGCAGTACTTC.

The V and J genes are TRBV5-1 and TRBJ2-2; 7 bases line up with TRBD1. This CDR3 has 14 residues. V was pared by 4 bases and J by 8 bases, with 8 bases of the junction left unmatched. Germline V gene data show CDR1 as SGHRS and CDR2 as YFSETQ. The CDR3 loop is CASSPGQDLGELFF. The CDR3 region has the DNA TGCGCCAGCAGCCCCGGACAGGACTTGGGGGAGCTGTTTTTT.

The chain recombines TRBV5-1 with TRBJ2-3, with TRBD1 as a possible D gene (6 bases). The germline V and J ends were trimmed by 0 bases and 4 bases, with 12 bases remaining between them. Germline CDR1 is SGHRS and CDR2 is YFSETQ. The CDR3 has 15 amino acids. CDR3 sequence reads: CASSLAGQHADTQYF. In DNA form, the CDR3 reads TGCGCCAGCAGCTTGGCCGGACAGCATGCAGATACGCAGTATTTT.

The chain is built from TRBV12-3 or TRBV12-4 and TRBJ2-5, with 9 nucleotides matching TRBD2. The CDR3 runs 15 residues. Trimming removed 5 bases from V and 3 bases from J; junction bases left unmatched: 7. CDR3 sequence: CASSPLAGDEETQYF. The DNA for the CDR3 is TGTGCCAGCAGTCCTTTAGCGGGGGATGAAGAGACCCAGTACTTC.

On this clonotype itself: One end of the junction fails to match germline, which may point to a read error. The chain joins TRBV12-3 or TRBV12-4 to TRBJ2-3, with 10 bases aligning to TRBD2. The CDR3 runs 15 residues. The CDR3 DNA reads as TGTGCCAGCCGTTTGACTAGCGGGAGCACAGATACGCAGTATTTT. Translation gives CASRLTSGSTDTQYF.

The chain recombines TRBV4-3 with TRBJ2-7; possible D gene TRBD2, 6 bases. Trimming shortened V by 1 base and J by 6 bases, and 19 bases separated the two germline ends. Germline V gives CDR1 LGHNA, CDR2 YSLEER. CDR3 length: 16 residues. The CDR3 loop reads CASSQVGRQGLREQYF. CDR3 DNA sequence: TGCGCCAGCAGCCAAGTGGGTCGGCAGGGACTCCGCGAGCAGTACTTC.

The chain couples TRBV4-1 to TRBJ2-1, with D tentatively TRBD2 (6 bases). The ends were cut back, 2 bases at V and 9 bases at J, with 17 bases in the middle. From germline, CDR1 is MGHRA and CDR2 YSYEKL. The CDR3 totals 15 residues. The CDR3 here is CASSQFRLVRSEQFF. In DNA, the CDR3 is TGCGCCAGCAGCCAATTTCGACTAGTTCGGAGTGAGCAGTTCTTC.

The V call is TRBV12-3 or TRBV12-4, the J call TRBJ2-7; 7 nucleotides align to TRBD1. The CDR3 has 13 amino acids. Trimming at V came to 3 bases and at J to 5 bases, leaving 4 bases not matched to a gene. The CDR3, as DNA: TGTGCCAGCAGTTTTACAGGGGCCGACGAGCAGTACTTC. The encoded protein is CASSFTGADEQYF.

The V gene is TRBV5-1, the J gene TRBJ2-3; D call uncertain. V lost 2 bases and J lost 4, with 8 bases in between. The V gene's germline CDR1 is SGHRS and CDR2 YFSETQ. This CDR3 contains 13 residues. The CDR3 DNA is TGCGCCAGCAGCTTCCCGGGTTCAGATACGCAGTATTTT. It yields the protein CASSFPGSDTQYF. Filled out from reference TRBV5-1 and TRBJ2-3, the complete variable domain reads KAGVTQTPRYLIKTRGQQVTLSCSPISGHRSVSWYQQTPGQGLQFLFEYFSETQRNKGNFPGRFSGRQFSNSRSEMNVSTLELGDSALYLCASSFPGSDTQYFGPGTRLTVL.

This clonotype was seen ten or more times. The chain employs TRBV5-1 and TRBJ2-1; tentative D call: TRBD2 (5 bases). Germline CDR1 and CDR2: SGHRS and YFSETQ. The CDR3 is 15 amino acids. The V end was cut by 0 bases, the J end by 2 bases, with 9 bases between. The CDR3 region has the DNA TGCGCCAGCAGCTTGGACGGGGAAACCTACAATGAGCAGTTCTTC. Residues: CASSLDGETYNEQFF. Together with reference TRBV5-1 and TRBJ2-1, the CDR3 gives the full variable domain: KAGVTQTPRYLIKTRGQQVTLSCSPISGHRSVSWYQQTPGQGLQFLFEYFSETQRNKGNFPGRFSGRQFSNSRSEMNVSTLELGDSALYLCASSLDGETYNEQFFGPGTRLTVL.

V and J are TRBV7-3 and TRBJ2-1; tentatively, D is TRBD2 (5 bases). Trimming stripped 0 bases from V and 5 bases from J, with 17 bases between. The CDR3 has 17 residues. Germline V gene sequence: CDR1 SGHTA, CDR2 FQGTGA. CDR3 in amino acids: CASSLTSSLAPNNEQFF. The CDR3 DNA reads TGTGCCAGCAGCTTAACGTCGTCCCTAGCTCCGAACAATGAGCAGTTCTTC.

This chain links TRBV27 with TRBJ1-5, with D possibly matching TRBD1 (6 bases). The CDR3 totals 13 residues. The germline CDR1 and CDR2 sequences are MNHEY and SMNVEV (reference sequence). Trimming pared 7 bases from V and 5 bases from J, leaving 12 bases between. The CDR3 DNA sequence: TGTGCCAGCACACAGGGCACGCATCAGCCCCAGCATTTT. This gives the protein CASTQGTHQPQHF.

This sequence joins TRBV29-1 and TRBJ2-5, with D perhaps matching TRBD1 (5 bases). V shed 1 base and J shed 5 bases, with 11 bases lying between them. Germline CDR1 is SQVTM and CDR2 is ANQGSEA. This CDR3 has 13 amino acids. CDR3 in DNA: TGCAGCGTTGAAGGCAGGGATCGCGAGACCCAGTACTTC. It yields the protein CSVEGRDRETQYF.

V and J are TRBV6-1 and TRBJ1-2; 8 bases agree with TRBD1. Germline values: CDR1 MNHNS, CDR2 SASEGT. The CDR3 has 12 residues. The V gene end was trimmed by 10 bases and the J gene end by 4 bases; junction bases not matched to a gene: 5. CDR3 protein: CANSGTGYGYTF. CDR3 nucleotide sequence: TGTGCCAACTCCGGGACAGGCTATGGCTACACCTTC.

The chain joins TRBV6-1 to TRBJ2-1; 14 bases line up with TRBD2. This CDR3 is 18 amino acids long. Germline V gives CDR1 MNHNS, CDR2 SASEGT. V trimming: 8 bases; J trimming: 0 bases; junction bases outside the gene matches: 9. DNA for the CDR3: TGTGCCAGCTTGGGACTAGCGGGAGAGGTTAGCTCCTACAATGAGCAGTTCTTC. Protein sequence: CASLGLAGEVSSYNEQFF.